The source of this T cell receptor (beta chain) is a study of T cell responses to AZD1222 COVID-19 vaccine. About the research overall: It was second doses at about 4 or about 12 weeks that were pooled. General study points: There were vaccine-associated CD4 TCRs across spike, dominant at 160-218 and 743-854.

This CDR3 is built from 13 residues. The germline CDR1 and CDR2 sequences are MGHDK and SYGVNS. Trimming cost V 5 bases and J 7 bases; bases outside gene matches: 4. In regard to this clone: Its antigen is unidentified.

Measured with immunoSEQ multiplex PCR; TCRdb has only the in-frame clones, and not every one. The sample lists under 150,000 clones; 75% to 95% were seen once. The chain couples TRBV25-1 to TRBJ2-4; 8 nucleotides match TRBD1. The receptor was derived from an adult in good health. The sequenced sample was peripheral blood, obtained on day 0 of AZD1222 vaccination. CDR3 loop: CASSTWTGNIQYF. The CDR3 DNA reads TGTGCCAGCAGTACGTGGACAGGGAACATTCAGTACTTC.